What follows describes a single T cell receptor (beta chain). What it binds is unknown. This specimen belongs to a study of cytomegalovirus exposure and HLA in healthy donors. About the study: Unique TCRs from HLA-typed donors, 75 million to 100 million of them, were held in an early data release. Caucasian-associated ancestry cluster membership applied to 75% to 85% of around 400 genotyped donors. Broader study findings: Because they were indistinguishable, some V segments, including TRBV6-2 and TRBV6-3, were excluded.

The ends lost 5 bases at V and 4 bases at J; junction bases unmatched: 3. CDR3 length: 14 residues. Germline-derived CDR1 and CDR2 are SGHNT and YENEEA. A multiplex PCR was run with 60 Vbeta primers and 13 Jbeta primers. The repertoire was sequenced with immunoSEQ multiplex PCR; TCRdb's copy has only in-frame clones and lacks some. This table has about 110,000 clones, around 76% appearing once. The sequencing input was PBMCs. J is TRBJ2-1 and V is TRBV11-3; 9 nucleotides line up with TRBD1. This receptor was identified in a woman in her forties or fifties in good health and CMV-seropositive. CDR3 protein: CASSPQGAYNEQFF. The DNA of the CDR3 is TGTGCCAGCAGCCCACAGGGGGCATACAATGAGCAGTTCTTC.